Sequencing of this T cell receptor beta chain was carried out in a study of OX40 agonist ivuxolimab in advanced cancers. The protocol was immunoSEQ multiplex PCR, while the TCRdb copy is restricted to in-frame clones and leaves out a portion. This table holds tens of thousands of clones, 87% found once. Germline CDR1 and CDR2: SGHDN and FVKESK. The germline V and J ends were trimmed by 2 bases and 4 bases, with 12 bases remaining between them. The CDR3 runs 14 residues. The source was CD4+ or CD8+ T cells sorted from blood, collected in a trial of the OX40 agonist ivuxolimab. The origin of this receptor is an adult with an advanced solid tumor such as melanoma, head and neck, liver or kidney cancer. This sequence joins TRBV14 and TRBJ2-7; D perhaps matches TRBD2 (5 bases). CDR3: CASSQWERGYEQYF. CDR3 nucleotide sequence: TGTGCCAGCAGCCAATGGGAACGGGGTTACGAGCAGTACTTC.